The 5 T cell receptor beta chains given below trace back to one sample, sequenced in a study of shared clonotypes between healthy human individuals. Terminally differentiated effector memory CD45RA+ cells were excluded by CCR7 positive selection of CD45RO-negative cells. Profiling relied on immunoSEQ multiplex PCR, and the TCRdb table lists in-frame clones only, not all of them. This table holds around 1.9 million clones, about 93% found once. Sequences were obtained from naive CD8+ T cells from PBMCs. The receptors derive from a man in his late teens or twenties in good health. Some clones in this sample may be carry-over from other donors' samples.

This clone is a singleton in its sample. V usage is TRBV5-6 and J usage is TRBJ2-1, with 12 bases fitting TRBD1. The CDR3 extends over 19 amino acids. V dropped 3 bases and J dropped 7; count of bases not matched to a gene: 17. Per the germline V gene, CDR1 is SGHDT and CDR2 is YYEEEE. The CDR3 reads CASSWDRGPEREDLNEQFF. Written as DNA, the CDR3 is TGTGCCAGCAGCTGGGACAGGGGGCCAGAGCGGGAGGACTTAAATGAGCAGTTCTTC.

The V gene is TRBV28, the J gene TRBJ2-7, with TRBD2 matching over 7 bases. This CDR3 spans 15 amino acids. The germline gives CDR1 MDHEN, CDR2 SYDVKM. Trimming took 5 bases from V and 1 from J; bases not matched to a gene: 8. CDR3 nucleotide sequence: TGTGCCAGCAGTCTACCATGGGAGGGGTCCTACGAGCAGTACTTC. Translation gives CASSLPWEGSYEQYF. The complete variable domain, with remaining parts taken from reference TRBV28 and TRBJ2-7, reads DVKVTQSSRYLVKRTGEKVFLECVQDMDHENMFWYRQDPGLGLRLIYFSYDVKMKEKGDIPEGYSVSREKKERFSLILESASTNQTSMYLCASSLPWEGSYEQYFGPGTRLTVT.

In regard to this clone: This same CDR3 is encoded by further DNA sequences in the sample. The chain combines TRBV9 with TRBJ2-7; D call uncertain. Germline V lookup: CDR1 SGDLS, CDR2 YYNGEE. The CDR3 sequence is 14 residues long. The germline V and J ends were trimmed by 3 bases and 3 bases, with 13 bases remaining between them. CDR3 in amino acids: CASSAGLAGYEQYF. Here the CDR3 DNA reads TGTGCCAGCAGCGCCGGCTTGGCCGGCTACGAGCAGTACTTC.

V and J are TRBV7-2 and TRBJ2-7; 10 positions match TRBD2. J lost 7 bases, V lost 4 bases, and 16 bases had no gene match. The CDR3 is 17 amino acids. The germline gives CDR1 SGHTA, CDR2 FQGNSA. The CDR3 loop is CASSSLLAGVIAGEQYF. The DNA of the CDR3 is TGTGCCAGCAGCTCCCTCCTAGCGGGAGTCATCGCGGGGGAGCAGTACTTC.

CDR3 sequence (DNA): TGTGCCAGCAGCAAGGGGGCCCTCTACACTGAAGCTTTCTTT. Its translation: CASSKGALYTEAFF. The chain joins TRBV2 to TRBJ1-1; 7 nucleotides line up with TRBD1. The CDR3 contains 14 residues. Germline assignment: CDR1 SNHLY and CDR2 FYNNEI. Losses at the gene ends were 6 bases for V and 3 bases for J; bases not matched to a gene: 7.